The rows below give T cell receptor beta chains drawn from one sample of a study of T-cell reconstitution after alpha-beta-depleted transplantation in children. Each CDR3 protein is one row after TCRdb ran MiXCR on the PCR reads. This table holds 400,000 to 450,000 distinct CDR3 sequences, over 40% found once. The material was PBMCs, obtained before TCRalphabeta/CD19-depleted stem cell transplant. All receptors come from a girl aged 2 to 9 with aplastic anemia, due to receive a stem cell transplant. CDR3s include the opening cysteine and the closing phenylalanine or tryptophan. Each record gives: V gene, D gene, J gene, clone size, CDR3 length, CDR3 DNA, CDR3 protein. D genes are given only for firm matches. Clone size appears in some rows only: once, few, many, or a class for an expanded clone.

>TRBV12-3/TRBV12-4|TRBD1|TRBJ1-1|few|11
TGTGCCAGCAGTTTCAACAGGGGAGCTTTCTTT
CASSFNRGAFF
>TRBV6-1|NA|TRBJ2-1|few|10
TGTGCCAGCAGGACCTATGAGCAGTTCTTC
CASRTYEQFF
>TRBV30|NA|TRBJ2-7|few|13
TGTGCCTGGAGTTTCGGACAATCCTACGAGCAGTACTTC
CAWSFGQSYEQYF
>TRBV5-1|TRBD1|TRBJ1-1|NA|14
TGCGCCAGCAGCTCGAGGGGACAGACCACTGAAGCTTTCTTT
CASSSRGQTTEAFF
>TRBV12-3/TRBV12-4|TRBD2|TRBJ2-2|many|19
TGTGCCAGCAGTTTATCGGGGGGCAAACTAGCGGGAGACACCGGGGAGCTGTTTTTT
CASSLSGGKLAGDTGELFF
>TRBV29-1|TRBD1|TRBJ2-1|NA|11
TGCAGCGCCCAACAGGGGGCTGAGCAGTTCTTC
CSAQQGAEQFF
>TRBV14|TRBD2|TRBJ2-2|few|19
TGTGCCAGCAGCCAAGATGTAATAGCGGGAGGGGAGGACGCCGGGGAGCTGTTTTTT
CASSQDVIAGGEDAGELFF
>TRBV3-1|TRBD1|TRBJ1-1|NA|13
TGTGCCAGCAGACACAGGGGCCGCCCAGAAGCTTTCTTT
CASRHRGRPEAFF
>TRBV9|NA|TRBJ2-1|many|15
TGTGCCAGCAGCGTAGCGGGGTTCACCTACAATGAGCAGTTCTTC
CASSVAGFTYNEQFF
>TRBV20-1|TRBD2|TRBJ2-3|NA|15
TGCAGTGCTAGTAGCGTAGCGGGACTCACAGATACGCAGTATTTT
CSASSVAGLTDTQYF
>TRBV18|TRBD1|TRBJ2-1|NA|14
TGTGCCAGCTCACCGGAGACAGGGGGACAGGAGCAGTTCTTC
CASSPETGGQEQFF